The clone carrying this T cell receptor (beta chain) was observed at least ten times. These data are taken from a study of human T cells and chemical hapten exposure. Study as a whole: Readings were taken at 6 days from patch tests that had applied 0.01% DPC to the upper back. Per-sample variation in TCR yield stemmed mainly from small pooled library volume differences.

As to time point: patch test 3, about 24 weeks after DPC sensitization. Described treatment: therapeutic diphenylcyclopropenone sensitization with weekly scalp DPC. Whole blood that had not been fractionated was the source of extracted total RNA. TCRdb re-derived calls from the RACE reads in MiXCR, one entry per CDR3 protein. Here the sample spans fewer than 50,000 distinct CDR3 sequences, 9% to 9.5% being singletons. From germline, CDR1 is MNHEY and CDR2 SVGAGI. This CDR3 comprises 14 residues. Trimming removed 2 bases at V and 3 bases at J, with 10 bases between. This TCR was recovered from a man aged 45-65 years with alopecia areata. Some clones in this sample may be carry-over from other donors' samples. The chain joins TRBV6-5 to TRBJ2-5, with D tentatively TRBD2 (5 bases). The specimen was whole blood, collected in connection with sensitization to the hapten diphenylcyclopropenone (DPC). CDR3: CASSYGRREETQYF. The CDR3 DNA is TGTGCCAGCAGTTACGGGAGAAGGGAAGAGACCCAGTACTTC.